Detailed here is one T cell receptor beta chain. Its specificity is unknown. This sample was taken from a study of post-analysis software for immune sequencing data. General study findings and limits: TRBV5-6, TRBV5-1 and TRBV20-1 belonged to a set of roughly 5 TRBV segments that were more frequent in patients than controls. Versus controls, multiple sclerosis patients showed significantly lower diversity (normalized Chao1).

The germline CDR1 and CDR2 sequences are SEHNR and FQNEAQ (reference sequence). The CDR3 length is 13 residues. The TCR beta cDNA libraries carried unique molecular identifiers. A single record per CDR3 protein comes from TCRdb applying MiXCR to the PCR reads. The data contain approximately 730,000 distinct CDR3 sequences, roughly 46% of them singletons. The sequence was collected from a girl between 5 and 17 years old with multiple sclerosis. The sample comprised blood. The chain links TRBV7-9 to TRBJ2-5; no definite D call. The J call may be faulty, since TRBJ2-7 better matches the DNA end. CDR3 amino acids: CASSSPMGYEQYF. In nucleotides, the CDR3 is TGTGCCAGCAGCTCCCCAATGGGCTACGAGCAGTACTTC.